These 15 T cell receptor beta chains came from one sample sequenced in a study of cytomegalovirus exposure and HLA in healthy donors. Both 60 Vbeta primers and 13 Jbeta primers went into the PCR. Clones were sequenced by immunoSEQ multiplex PCR, and TCRdb holds only the in-frame ones, with some missing. The sample has roughly 120,000 clones, 80% seen once. The sequenced sample consisted of PBMCs. These receptors all come from a man aged 45-65 years in good health and CMV-seronegative.

The rearrangement uses TRBV4-1 and TRBJ1-2; tentatively, D is TRBD1 (6 bases). Germline values: CDR1 MGHRA, CDR2 YSYEKL. V lost 4 bases to trimming and J lost 4 bases, with 25 bases between them. The CDR3 has 18 amino acids. The CDR3 region has the DNA TGCGCCAGCAGCCTGCGCACCCAGACAGGCCCTTTAGGCTATGGCTACACCTTC. It yields the protein CASSLRTQTGPLGYGYTF.

On this clone itself: The junction departs from germline at one end; a sequencing error may be responsible. This rearrangement joins TRBV19 to TRBJ2-7; TRBD2 might be the D (6 bases). Germline assignment: CDR1 LNHDA and CDR2 SQIVND (reference sequence). CDR3 length: 14 residues. CDR3 region: CAGSIGGMGSEQYF. The CDR3 bases are TGTGCCGGTAGTATAGGAGGGATGGGTTCCGAGCAGTACTTC.

The V and J genes are TRBV10-3 and TRBJ1-5; 11 nucleotides align to TRBD1. The CDR3 covers 15 residues. The germline V gene encodes CDR1 ENHRY and CDR2 SYGVKD. V was pared by 5 bases and J by 4 bases, with 4 bases of the junction left unmatched. In nucleotides, the CDR3 is TGTGCCATCAGTCTGGGACAGGGGGAGAATCAGCCCCAGCATTTT. It specifies CAISLGQGENQPQHF.

This clone was counted a single time. The V and J genes are TRBV7-2 and TRBJ2-3; 7 bases align to TRBD1. This CDR3 has 16 residues. The germline V gene has CDR1 SGHTA and CDR2 FQGNSA. The J segment lost 5 bases and the V segment lost 4 bases, leaving 12 bases of the junction unmatched. DNA of the CDR3: TGTGCCAGCAGCTCGAACCCCACAGGGGCCAAAGATACGCAGTATTTT. Amino acid sequence: CASSSNPTGAKDTQYF. Full variable domain (rest looked up from reference TRBV7-2 and TRBJ2-3): GAGVSQSPSNKVTEKGKDVELRCDPISGHTALYWYRQSLGQGLEFLIYFQGNSAPDKSGLPSDRFSAERTGGSVSTLTIQRTQQEDSAVYLCASSSNPTGAKDTQYFGPGTRLTVL.

The chain carries TRBV27 and TRBJ1-6; TRBD1 is a possible D gene (6 bases). Germline V gives CDR1 MNHEY, CDR2 SMNVEV (reference sequence). The CDR3 is 15 residues long. Trimming removed 4 bases at V and 7 bases at J, with 14 bases between. CDR3 nucleotides: TGTGCCAGCAGTTCCCGCCAGGGGACCAATTCACCCCTCCACTTT. Amino acid sequence: CASSSRQGTNSPLHF.

The gene calls are TRBV7-2 and TRBJ1-2; unclear D gene. The germline gives CDR1 SGHTA, CDR2 FQGNSA. Trimming took off 5 bases at V and 5 bases at J, with 9 bases between the two ends. This CDR3 region has 12 residues. In nucleotides, the CDR3 is TGTGCCAGCAGCCGCGAACGGTATGGCTACACCTTC. Translated: CASSRERYGYTF.

Regarding this clone: One end of the junction does not line up with germline, which may come from a read error. V and J are TRBV27 and TRBJ2-7; TRBD1 matches 8 bases. This CDR3 spans 15 amino acids. Germline-derived CDR1 and CDR2 are MNHEY and SMNVEV (reference sequence). CDR3 bases: TGTTCCAGCAGTGGCAAAAAGACAGGGGTGGCCGAGCAGTACTTC. Translation: CSSSGKKTGVAEQYF.

J is TRBJ1-2 and V is TRBV11-2; tentative D call: TRBD1 (5 bases). The V and J ends lost 8 bases and 1 base respectively, with 8 bases between them. CDR1 and CDR2 from the germline V gene are SGHAT and FQNNGV. This CDR3 has 12 amino acids. The CDR3 region has the DNA TGTGCCAGCCACGGGGGTAACTATGGCTACACCTTC. Amino acids: CASHGGNYGYTF.

The V and J genes are TRBV5-1 and TRBJ2-4, with 11 nucleotides matching TRBD1. The CDR3 is 15 amino acids. From germline, CDR1 is SGHRS and CDR2 YFSETQ. J lost 8 bases, V lost 4 bases, and 8 bases had no gene match. The CDR3 nucleotides read TGCGCCAGCAGCGGTGGACAGGGGGCTTGGGACATTCAGTACTTC. Translation gives CASSGGQGAWDIQYF.

A single count supports this clone. The J gene is TRBJ1-1, the V gene TRBV28; D remains unclear. CDR3 length: 12 amino acids. V lost 4 bases and J lost 5, with 8 bases in between. Germline V lookup: CDR1 MDHEN, CDR2 SYDVKM. The CDR3 spells CASSSLTTEAFF. The CDR3, as DNA: TGTGCCAGCAGTTCCCTAACTACTGAAGCTTTCTTT. The variable domain in full, with the rest retrieved from reference TRBV28 and TRBJ1-1, is DVKVTQSSRYLVKRTGEKVFLECVQDMDHENMFWYRQDPGLGLRLIYFSYDVKMKEKGDIPEGYSVSREKKERFSLILESASTNQTSMYLCASSSLTTEAFFGQGTRLTVV.

This chain uses TRBV7-2 with TRBJ2-5; no firm D call. The CDR3 contains 15 residues. The germline CDR1 and CDR2 sequences are SGHTA and FQGNSA. The V and J ends lost 5 bases and 5 bases respectively, with 18 bases between them. In nucleotides, the CDR3 is TGTGCCAGCAGCCCGTCTGCGATGTCGATTGAGACCCAGTACTTC. Protein: CASSPSAMSIETQYF.

In nucleotides, the CDR3 is TGTGCCAGCTCACCATCGTCCGCCGGGGAGCTGTTTTTT. It specifies CASSPSSAGELFF. V usage is TRBV18 and J usage is TRBJ2-2; D call uncertain. V was shortened by 2 bases and J by 6 bases, with 7 bases between the two germline ends. CDR3 length equals 13 residues. CDR1 is KGHSH and CDR2 is LQKENI in the germline V gene.

The DNA of the CDR3 is TGTGCCAGCAGCTCTGGGACAGGGGGCTCGGTGTGGTATGGCTACACCTTC. Translated, it gives CASSSGTGGSVWYGYTF. The chain has TRBV11-2 and TRBJ1-2, with 12 bases fitting TRBD1. This CDR3 contains 17 residues. Per germline, CDR1 SGHAT and CDR2 FQNNGV. The V gene end was trimmed by 4 bases and the J gene end by 5 bases; junction bases not matched to a gene: 11.

The V gene is TRBV5-1, the J gene TRBJ1-5, with 8 bases lining up with TRBD1. The CDR3 loop spans 15 amino acids. The V gene end was trimmed by 4 bases and the J gene end by 2 bases; junction bases not matched to a gene: 5. Per germline, CDR1 SGHRS and CDR2 YFSETQ. The CDR3: CASSPGQGRNQPQHF. The CDR3, as DNA: TGCGCCAGCAGCCCCGGACAGGGTCGCAATCAGCCCCAGCATTTT.

V gene TRBV29-1 combines with J gene TRBJ2-3, with a weak D call TRBD2 (5 bases). CDR1 and CDR2 (germline): SQVTM, ANQGSEA. This CDR3 spans 11 amino acids. V was clipped by 4 bases and J by 6 bases, with 8 bases between them. CDR3 DNA: TGCAGCGTTGGACTATCCGATACGCAGTATTTT. Translated: CSVGLSDTQYF.